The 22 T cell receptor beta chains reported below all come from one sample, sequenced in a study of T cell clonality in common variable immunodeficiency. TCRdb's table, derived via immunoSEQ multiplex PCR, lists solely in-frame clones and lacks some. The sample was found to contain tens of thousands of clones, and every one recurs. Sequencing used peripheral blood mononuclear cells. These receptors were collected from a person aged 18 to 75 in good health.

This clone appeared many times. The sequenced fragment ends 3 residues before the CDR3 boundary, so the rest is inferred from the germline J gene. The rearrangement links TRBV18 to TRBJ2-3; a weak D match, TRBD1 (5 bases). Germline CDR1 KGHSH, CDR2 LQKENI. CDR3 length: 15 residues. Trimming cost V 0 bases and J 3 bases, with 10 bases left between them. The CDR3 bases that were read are TGTGCCAGCTCACCACCCCAGGGTGGAACAGATACG. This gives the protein CASSPPQGGTDT. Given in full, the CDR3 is CASSPPQGGTDTQYF.

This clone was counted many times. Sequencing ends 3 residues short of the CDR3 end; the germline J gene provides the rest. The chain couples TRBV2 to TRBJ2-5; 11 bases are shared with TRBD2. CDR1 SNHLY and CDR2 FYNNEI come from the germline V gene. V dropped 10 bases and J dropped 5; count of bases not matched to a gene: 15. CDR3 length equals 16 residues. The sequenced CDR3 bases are TGTGCCACCCAAGGACCTAGCGGGGGGAAAAGTGAGACC. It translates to CATQGPSGGKSET. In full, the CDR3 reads CATQGPSGGKSETQYF.

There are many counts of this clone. The covered CDR3 bases are TGCGCCAGCAGCTTGGGACTAGCGGGAGGCGAG. It is translated as CASSLGLAGGE. The entire CDR3 sequence reads CASSLGLAGGEQYF. This chain connects TRBV5-1 to TRBJ2-7; 13 bases map to TRBD2. The read falls 3 residues short of the CDR3 end, and the missing part is taken from the germline J gene. V shed 0 bases and J 6 bases; nucleotides not matched to a gene: 0. Germline lookup yields CDR1 SGHRS and CDR2 YFSETQ. This CDR3 has 14 residues.

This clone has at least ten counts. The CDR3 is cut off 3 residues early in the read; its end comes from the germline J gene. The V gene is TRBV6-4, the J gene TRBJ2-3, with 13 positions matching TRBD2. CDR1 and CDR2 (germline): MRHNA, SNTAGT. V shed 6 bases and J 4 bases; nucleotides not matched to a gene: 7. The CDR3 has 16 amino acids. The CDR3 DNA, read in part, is TGTGCCAGCAGCCCCACTAGCGGGAGGGGGCCAGATACG. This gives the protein CASSPTSGRGPDT. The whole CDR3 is CASSPTSGRGPDTQYF.

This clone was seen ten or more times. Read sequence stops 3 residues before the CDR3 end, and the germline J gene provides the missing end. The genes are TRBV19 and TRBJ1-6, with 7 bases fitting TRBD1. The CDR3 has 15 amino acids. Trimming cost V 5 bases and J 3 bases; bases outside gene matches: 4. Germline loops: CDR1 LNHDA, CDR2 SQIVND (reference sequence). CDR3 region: CASSFRDSYNSPLHF. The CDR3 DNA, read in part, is TGTGCCAGTAGTTTCCGGGACAGCTATAATTCACCC.

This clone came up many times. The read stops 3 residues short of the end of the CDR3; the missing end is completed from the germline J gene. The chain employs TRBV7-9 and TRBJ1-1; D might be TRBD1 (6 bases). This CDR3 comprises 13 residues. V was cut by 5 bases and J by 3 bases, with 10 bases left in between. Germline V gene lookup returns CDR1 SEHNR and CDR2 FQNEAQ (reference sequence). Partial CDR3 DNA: TGTGCCAGCAGCCTAACAGGGTACACTGAA. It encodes CASSLTGYTE. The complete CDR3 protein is CASSLTGYTEAFF. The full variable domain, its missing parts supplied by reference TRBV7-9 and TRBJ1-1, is DTGVSQNPRHKITKRGQNVTFRCDPISEHNRLYWYRQTLGQGPEFLTYFQNEAQLEKSRLLSDRFSAERPKGSFSTLEIQRTEQGDSAMYLCASSLTGYTEAFFGQGTRLTVV.

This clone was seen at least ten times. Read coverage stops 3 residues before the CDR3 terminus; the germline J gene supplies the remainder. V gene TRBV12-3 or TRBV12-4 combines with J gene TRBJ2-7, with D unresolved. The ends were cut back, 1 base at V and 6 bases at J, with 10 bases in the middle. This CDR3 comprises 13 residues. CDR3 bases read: TGTGCCAGCAGTTTAGGCTCAGGTAGCGAG. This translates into CASSLGSGSE. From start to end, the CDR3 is CASSLGSGSEQYF.

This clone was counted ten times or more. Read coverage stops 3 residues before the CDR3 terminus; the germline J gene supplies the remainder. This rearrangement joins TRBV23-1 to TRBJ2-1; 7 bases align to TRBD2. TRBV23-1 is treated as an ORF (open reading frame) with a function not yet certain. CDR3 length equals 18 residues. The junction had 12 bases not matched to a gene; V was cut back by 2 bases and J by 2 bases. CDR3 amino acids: CASSQNRGGTIAYNEQFF. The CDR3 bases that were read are TGCGCCAGCAGTCAAAATCGGGGCGGGACTATAGCCTACAATGAG.

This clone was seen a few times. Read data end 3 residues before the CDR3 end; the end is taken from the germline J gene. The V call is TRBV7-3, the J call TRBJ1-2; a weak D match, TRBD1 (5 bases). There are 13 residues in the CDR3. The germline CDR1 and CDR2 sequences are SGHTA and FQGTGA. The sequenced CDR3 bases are TGTGCCAGCAGCGGGACTAGCGGGAGCGAC. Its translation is CASSGTSGSD. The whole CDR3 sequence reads CASSGTSGSDYTF.

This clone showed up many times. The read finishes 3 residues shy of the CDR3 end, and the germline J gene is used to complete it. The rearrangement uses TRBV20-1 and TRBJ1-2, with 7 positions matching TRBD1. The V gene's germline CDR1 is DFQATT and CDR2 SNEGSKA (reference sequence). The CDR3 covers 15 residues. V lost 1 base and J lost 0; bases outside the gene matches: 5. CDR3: CSARATGVPNYGYTF. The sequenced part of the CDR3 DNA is TGCAGTGCTAGAGCCACAGGGGTTCCTAACTATGGC.

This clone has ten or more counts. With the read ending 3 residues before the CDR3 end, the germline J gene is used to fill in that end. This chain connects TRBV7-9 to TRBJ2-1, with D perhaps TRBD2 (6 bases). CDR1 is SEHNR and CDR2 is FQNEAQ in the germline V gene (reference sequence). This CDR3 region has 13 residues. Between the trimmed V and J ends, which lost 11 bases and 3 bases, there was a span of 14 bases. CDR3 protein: CARGGAHYNEQFF. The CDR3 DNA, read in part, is TGTGCCCGTGGCGGGGCACACTACAATGAG.

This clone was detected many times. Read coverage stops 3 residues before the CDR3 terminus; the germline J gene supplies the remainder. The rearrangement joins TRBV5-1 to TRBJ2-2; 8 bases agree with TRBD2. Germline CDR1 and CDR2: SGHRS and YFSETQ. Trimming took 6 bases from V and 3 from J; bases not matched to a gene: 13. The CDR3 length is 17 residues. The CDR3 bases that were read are TGCGCCAGCAACCCGTTAGGAGCGGGGGACGACACCGGGGAG. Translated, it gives CASNPLGAGDDTGE. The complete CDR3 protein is CASNPLGAGDDTGELFF.

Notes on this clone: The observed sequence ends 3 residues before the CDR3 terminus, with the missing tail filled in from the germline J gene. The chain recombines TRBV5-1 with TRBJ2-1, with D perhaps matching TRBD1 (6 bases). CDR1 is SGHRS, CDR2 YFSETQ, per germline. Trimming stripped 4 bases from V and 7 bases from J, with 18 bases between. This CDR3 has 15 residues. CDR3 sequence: CASSLTGQPENEQFF. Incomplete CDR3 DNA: TGCGCCAGCAGCCTAACGGGACAACCTGAAAATGAG.

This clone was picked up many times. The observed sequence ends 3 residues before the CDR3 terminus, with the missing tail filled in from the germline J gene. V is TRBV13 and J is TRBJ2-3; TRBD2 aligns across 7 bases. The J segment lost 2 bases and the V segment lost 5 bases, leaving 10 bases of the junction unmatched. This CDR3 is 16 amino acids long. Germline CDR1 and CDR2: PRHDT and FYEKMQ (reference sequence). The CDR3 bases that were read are TGTGCCAGCAGCCCATCCAGCGGGGCCTACACAGATACG. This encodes CASSPSSGAYTDT. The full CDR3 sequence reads CASSPSSGAYTDTQYF.

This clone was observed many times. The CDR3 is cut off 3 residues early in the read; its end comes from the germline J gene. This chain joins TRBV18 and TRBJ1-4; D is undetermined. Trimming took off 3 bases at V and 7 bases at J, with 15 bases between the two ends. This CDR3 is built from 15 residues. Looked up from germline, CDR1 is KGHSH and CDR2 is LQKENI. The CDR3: CASSPGMDLGEKLFF. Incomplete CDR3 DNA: TGTGCCAGCTCACCGGGGATGGACTTGGGTGAAAAA.

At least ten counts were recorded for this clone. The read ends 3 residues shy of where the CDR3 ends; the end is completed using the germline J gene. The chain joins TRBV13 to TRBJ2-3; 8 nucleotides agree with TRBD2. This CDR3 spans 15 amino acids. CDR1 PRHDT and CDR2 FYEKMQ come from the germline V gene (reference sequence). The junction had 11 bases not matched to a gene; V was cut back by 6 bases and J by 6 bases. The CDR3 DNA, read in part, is TGTGCCAGCAGAAGGCGGGGGGAGCTCCCCGATACG. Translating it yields CASRRRGELPDT. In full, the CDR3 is CASRRRGELPDTQYF.

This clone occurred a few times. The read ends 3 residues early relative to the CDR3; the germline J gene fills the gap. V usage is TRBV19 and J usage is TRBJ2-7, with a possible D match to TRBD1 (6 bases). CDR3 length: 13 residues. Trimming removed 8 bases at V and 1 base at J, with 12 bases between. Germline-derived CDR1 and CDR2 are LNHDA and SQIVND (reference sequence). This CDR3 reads CASPLTGSYEQYF. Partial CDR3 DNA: TGTGCCAGTCCCCTGACAGGTTCCTACGAG.

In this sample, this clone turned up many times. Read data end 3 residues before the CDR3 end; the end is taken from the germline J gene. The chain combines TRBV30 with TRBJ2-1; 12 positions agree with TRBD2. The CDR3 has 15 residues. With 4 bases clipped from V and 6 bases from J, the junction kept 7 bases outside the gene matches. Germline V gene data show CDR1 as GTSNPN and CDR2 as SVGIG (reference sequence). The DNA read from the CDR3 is TGTGCCTGGAAACACCTAGCGGGAGGGCGCAATGAG. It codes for CAWKHLAGGRNE. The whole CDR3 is CAWKHLAGGRNEQFF.

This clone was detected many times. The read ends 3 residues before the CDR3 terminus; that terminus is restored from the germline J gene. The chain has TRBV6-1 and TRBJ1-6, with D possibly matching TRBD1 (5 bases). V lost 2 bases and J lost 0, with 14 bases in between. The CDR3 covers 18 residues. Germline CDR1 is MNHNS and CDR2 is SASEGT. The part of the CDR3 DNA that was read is TGTGCCAGCAGTGAATGGGGCAAAGGGAGCTCCTATAATTCACCC. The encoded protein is CASSEWGKGSSYNSP. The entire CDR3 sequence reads CASSEWGKGSSYNSPLHF.

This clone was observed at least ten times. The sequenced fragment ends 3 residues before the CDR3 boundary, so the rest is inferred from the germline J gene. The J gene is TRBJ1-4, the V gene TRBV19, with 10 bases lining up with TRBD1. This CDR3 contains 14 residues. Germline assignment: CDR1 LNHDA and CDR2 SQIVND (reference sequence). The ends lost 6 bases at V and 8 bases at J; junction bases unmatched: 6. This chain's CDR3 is CASRGTGAREKLFF. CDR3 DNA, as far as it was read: TGTGCCAGTAGAGGGACAGGGGCTAGGGAAAAA.

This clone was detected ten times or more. This CDR3 is CASSPRQAYEQYF. The CDR3 bases that were read are TGTGCCAGCTCACCCCGCCAGGCCTACGAG. The V call is TRBV18, the J call TRBJ2-7; D is unclear. The read gets to within 3 residues of the CDR3 end, and the germline J gene fills in the rest. In germline, CDR1 is KGHSH, CDR2 LQKENI. The CDR3 has 13 amino acids. Trimming removed 3 bases from V and 2 bases from J, with 8 bases in between.

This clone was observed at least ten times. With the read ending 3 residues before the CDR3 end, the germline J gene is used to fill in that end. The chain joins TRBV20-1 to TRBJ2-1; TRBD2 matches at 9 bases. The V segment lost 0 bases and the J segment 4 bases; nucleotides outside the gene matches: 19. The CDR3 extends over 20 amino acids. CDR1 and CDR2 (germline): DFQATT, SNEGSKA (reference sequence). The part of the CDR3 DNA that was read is TGCAGTGCTAGAGAAATAAAAGTGCGGGAGGGCCCCGAAAGATACAATGAG. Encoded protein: CSAREIKVREGPERYNE. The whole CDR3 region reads CSAREIKVREGPERYNEQFF.